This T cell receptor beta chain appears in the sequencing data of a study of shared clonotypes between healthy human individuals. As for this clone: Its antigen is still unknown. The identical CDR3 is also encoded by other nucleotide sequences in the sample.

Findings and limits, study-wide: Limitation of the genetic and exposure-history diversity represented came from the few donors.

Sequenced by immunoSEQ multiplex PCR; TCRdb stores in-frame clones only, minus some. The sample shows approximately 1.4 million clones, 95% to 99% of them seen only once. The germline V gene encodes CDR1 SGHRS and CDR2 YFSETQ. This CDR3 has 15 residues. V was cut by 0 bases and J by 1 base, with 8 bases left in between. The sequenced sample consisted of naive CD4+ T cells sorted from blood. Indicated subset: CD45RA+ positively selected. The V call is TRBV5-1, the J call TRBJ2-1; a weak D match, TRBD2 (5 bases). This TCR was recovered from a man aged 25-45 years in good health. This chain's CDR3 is CASSLAGESYNEQFF. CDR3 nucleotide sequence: TGCGCCAGCAGCTTGGCTGGGGAGTCCTACAATGAGCAGTTCTTC.